This TCR beta chain comes out of a study of blood T cell repertoires in COVID-19. This clone was seen a single time. CDR3 length equals 16 residues. V was clipped by 7 bases and J by 2 bases, with 17 bases between them. CDR1 and CDR2 (germline): LNHDA, SQIVND (reference sequence). Produced via immunoSEQ multiplex PCR; TCRdb's table is partial and in-frame only. The sample lists about 190,000 clones, roughly 80% occurring once. The rearrangement links TRBV19 to TRBJ2-2; tentative D call: TRBD1 (6 bases). Material for sequencing was peripheral blood. This TCR derives from a man aged 45-60 years who had recovered from COVID-19. CDR3 amino acids: CASKDRDTINTGELFF. The CDR3 nucleotides read TGTGCCAGTAAGGACCGGGACACAATAAACACCGGGGAGCTGTTTTTT.